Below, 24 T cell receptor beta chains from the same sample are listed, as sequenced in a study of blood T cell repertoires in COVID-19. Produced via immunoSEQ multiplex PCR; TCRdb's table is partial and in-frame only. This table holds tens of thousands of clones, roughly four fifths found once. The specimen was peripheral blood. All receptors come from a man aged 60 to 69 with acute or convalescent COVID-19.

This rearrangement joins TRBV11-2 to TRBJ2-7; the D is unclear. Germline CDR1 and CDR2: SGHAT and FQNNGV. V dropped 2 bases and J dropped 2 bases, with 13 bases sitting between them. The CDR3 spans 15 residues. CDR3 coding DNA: TGTGCCAGCAGCTTAATCTCCGCCGCGGCCTACGAGCAGTACTTC. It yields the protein CASSLISAAAYEQYF.

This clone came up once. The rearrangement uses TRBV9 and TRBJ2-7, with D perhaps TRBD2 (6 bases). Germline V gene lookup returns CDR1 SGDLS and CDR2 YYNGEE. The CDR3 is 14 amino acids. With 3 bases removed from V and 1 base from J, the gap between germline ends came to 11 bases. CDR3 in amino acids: CASSGRDASYEQYF. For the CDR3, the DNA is TGTGCCAGCAGCGGGCGGGACGCTTCCTACGAGCAGTACTTC.

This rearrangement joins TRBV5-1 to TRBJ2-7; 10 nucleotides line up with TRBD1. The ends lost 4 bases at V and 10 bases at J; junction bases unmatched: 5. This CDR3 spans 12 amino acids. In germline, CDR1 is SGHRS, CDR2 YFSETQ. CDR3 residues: CASSRGTGAQYF. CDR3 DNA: TGCGCCAGCAGCCGGGGGACAGGGGCACAGTACTTC. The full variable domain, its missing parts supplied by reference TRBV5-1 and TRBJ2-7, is KAGVTQTPRYLIKTRGQQVTLSCSPISGHRSVSWYQQTPGQGLQFLFEYFSETQRNKGNFPGRFSGRQFSNSRSEMNVSTLELGDSALYLCASSRGTGAQYFGPGTRLTVT.

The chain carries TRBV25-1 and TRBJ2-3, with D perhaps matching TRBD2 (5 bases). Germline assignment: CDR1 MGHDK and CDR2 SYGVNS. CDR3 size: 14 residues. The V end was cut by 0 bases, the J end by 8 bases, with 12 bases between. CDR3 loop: CASSEYGVHGTQYF. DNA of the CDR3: TGTGCCAGCAGTGAATACGGGGTCCACGGTACGCAGTATTTT.

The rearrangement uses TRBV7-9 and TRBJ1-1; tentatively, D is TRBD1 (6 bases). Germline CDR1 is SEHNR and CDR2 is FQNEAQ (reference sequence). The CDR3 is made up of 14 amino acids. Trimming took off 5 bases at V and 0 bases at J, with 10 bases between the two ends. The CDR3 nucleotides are TGTGCCAGCAGCGCCGGGACAATGAACACTGAAGCTTTCTTT. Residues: CASSAGTMNTEAFF.

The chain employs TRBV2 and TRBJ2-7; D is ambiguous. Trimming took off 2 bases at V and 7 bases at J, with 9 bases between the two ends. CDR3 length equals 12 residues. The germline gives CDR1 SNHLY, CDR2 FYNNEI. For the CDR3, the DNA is TGTGCCAGCAGTGAAAGCCCGGGTGAGCAGTACTTC. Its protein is CASSESPGEQYF.

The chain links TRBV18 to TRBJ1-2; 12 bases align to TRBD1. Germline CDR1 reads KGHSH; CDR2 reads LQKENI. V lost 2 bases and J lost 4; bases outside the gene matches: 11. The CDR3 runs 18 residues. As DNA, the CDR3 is TGTGCCAGCTCACCAAGGCGAGGGGACAGGGGGCTTACCTATGGCTACACCTTC. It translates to CASSPRRGDRGLTYGYTF. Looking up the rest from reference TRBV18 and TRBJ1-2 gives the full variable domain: NAGVMQNPRHLVRRRGQEARLRCSPMKGHSHVYWYRQLPEEGLKFMVYLQKENIIDESGMPKERFSAEFPKEGPSILRIQQVVRGDSAAYFCASSPRRGDRGLTYGYTFGSGTRLTVV.

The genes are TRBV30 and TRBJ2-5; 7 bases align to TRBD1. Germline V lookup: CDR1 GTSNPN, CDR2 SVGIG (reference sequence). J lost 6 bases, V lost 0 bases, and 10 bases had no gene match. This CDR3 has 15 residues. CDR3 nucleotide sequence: TGTGCCTGGAGTGTACTGTTGACAGGGCGGCAGACCCAGTACTTC. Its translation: CAWSVLLTGRQTQYF.

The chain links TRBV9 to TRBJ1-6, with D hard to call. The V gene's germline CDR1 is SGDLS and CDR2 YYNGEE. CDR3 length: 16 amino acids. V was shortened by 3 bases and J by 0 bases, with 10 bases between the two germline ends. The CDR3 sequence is CASSATLSSYNSPLHF. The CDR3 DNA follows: TGTGCCAGCAGCGCGACATTAAGCTCCTATAATTCACCCCTCCACTTT.

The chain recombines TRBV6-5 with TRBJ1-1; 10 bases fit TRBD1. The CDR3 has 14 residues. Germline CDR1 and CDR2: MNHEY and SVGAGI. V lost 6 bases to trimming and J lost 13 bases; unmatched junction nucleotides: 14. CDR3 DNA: TGTGCCAGCAGGGGACAGGGGAACAGTCCAAGGGATTTCTTT. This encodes CASRGQGNSPRDFF.

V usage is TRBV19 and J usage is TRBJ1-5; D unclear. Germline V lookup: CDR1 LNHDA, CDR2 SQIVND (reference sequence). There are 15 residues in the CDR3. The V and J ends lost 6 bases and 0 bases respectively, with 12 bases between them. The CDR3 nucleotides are TGTGCCAGTAGCAAGAGGTCAACTAGCAATCAGCCCCAGCATTTT. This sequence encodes CASSKRSTSNQPQHF.

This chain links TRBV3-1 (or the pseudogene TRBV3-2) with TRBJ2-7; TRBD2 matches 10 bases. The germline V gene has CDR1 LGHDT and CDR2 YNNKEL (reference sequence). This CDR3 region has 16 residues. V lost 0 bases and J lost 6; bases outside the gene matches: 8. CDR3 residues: CASSQDLERGGREQYF. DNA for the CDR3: TGTGCCAGCAGCCAAGATCTGGAGCGGGGGGGCCGCGAGCAGTACTTC.

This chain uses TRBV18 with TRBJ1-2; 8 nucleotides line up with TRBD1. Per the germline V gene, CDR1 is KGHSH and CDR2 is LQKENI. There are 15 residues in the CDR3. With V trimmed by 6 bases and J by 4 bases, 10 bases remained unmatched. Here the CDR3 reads CASSEGQGVSYGYTF. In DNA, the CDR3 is TGTGCCAGCTCCGAAGGACAGGGAGTATCCTATGGCTACACCTTC.

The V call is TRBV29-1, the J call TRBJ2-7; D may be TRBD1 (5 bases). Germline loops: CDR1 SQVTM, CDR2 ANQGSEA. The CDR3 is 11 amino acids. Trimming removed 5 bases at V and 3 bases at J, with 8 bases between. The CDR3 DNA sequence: TGCAGCGTTCGAGACAGCTACGAGCAGTACTTC. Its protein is CSVRDSYEQYF.

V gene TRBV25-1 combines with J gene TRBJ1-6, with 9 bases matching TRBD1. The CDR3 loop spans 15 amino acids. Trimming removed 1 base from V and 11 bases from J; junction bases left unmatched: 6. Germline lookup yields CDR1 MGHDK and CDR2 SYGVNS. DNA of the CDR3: TGTGCCAGCAGTGAATCCGGACAGGGGCCAACACCCCTCCACTTT. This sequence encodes CASSESGQGPTPLHF.

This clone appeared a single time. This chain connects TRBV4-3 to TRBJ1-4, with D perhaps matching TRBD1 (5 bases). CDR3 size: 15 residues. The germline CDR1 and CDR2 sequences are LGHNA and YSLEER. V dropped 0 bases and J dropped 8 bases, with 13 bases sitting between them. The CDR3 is CASSQDRGIGEKLFF. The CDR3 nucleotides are TGCGCCAGCAGCCAAGATCGGGGGATAGGAGAAAAACTGTTTTTT.

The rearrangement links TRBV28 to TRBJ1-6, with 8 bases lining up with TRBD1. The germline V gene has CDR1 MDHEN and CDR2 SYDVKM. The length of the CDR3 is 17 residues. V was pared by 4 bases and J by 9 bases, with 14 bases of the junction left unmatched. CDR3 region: CASSSPSLDRGGSPLHF. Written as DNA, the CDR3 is TGTGCCAGCAGTTCCCCAAGCCTTGACAGGGGTGGTTCACCCCTCCACTTT.

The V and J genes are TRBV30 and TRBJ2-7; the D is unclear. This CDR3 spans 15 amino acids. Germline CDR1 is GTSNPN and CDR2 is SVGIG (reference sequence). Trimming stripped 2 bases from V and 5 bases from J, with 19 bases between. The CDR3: CAWSIPLGVLDEQYF. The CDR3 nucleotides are TGTGCCTGGAGTATACCCCTAGGAGTTTTAGACGAGCAGTACTTC. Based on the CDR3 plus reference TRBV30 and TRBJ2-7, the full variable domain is SQTIHQWPATLVQPVGSPLSLECTVEGTSNPNLYWYRQAAGRGLQLLFYSVGIGQISSEVPQNLSASRPQDRQFILSSKKLLLSDSGFYLCAWSIPLGVLDEQYFGPGTRLTVT.

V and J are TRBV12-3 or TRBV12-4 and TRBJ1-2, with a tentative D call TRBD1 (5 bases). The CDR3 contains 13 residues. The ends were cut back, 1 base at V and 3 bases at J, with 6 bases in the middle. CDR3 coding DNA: TGTGCCAGCAGTTTAGTCAGGGACTATGGCTACACCTTC. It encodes CASSLVRDYGYTF.

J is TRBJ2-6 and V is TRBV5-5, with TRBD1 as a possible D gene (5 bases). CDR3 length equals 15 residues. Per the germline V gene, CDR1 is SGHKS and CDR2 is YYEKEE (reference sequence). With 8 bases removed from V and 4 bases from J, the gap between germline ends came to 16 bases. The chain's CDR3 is CARWGRSFGANVLTF. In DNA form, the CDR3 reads TGTGCCAGATGGGGCCGCTCTTTCGGGGCCAACGTCCTGACTTTC.

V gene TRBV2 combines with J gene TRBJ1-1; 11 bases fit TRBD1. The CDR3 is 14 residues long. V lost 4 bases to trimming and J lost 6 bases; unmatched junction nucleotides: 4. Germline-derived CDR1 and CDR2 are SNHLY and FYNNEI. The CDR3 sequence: CASSGWGQGAEAFF. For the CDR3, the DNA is TGTGCCAGCAGTGGGTGGGGACAGGGGGCTGAAGCTTTCTTT.

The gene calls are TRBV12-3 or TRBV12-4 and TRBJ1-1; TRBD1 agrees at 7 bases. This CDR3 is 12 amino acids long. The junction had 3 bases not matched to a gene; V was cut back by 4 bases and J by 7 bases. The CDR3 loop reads CASSSGGSEAFF. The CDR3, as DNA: TGTGCCAGCAGTTCAGGGGGAAGTGAAGCTTTCTTT.

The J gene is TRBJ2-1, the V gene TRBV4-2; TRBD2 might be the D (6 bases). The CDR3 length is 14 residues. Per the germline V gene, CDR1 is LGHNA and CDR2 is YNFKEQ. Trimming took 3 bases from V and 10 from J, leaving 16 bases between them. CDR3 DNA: TGTGCCAGCAGCCAGTTGGGGAGGCGAGGGGAGCAGTTCTTC. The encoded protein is CASSQLGRRGEQFF.

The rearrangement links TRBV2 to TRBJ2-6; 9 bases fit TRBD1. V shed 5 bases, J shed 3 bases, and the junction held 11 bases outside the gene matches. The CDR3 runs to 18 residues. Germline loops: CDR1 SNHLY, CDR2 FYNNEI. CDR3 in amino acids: CASSYRPGQGFGANVLTF. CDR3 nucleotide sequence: TGTGCCAGCAGTTACAGACCGGGACAGGGCTTTGGGGCCAACGTCCTGACTTTC.